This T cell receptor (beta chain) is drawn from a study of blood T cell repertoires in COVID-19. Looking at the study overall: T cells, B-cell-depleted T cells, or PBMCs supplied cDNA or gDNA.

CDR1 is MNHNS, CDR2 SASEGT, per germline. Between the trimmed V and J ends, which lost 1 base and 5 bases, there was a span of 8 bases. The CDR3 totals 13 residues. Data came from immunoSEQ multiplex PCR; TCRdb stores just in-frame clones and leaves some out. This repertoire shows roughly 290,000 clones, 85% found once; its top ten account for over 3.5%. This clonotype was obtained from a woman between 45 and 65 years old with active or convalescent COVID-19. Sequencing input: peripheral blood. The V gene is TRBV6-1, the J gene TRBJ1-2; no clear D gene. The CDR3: CASSEGHLYGYTF. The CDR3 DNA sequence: TGTGCCAGCAGTGAAGGGCATTTGTATGGCTACACCTTC.